The 15 T cell receptor beta chains given below trace back to one sample, sequenced in a study of long-term antiretroviral therapy in people with HIV. They ran version v3.0 of the immunoSEQ assay at survey level. Libraries were prepared by immunoSEQ multiplex PCR; TCRdb keeps only in-frame clonotypes and omits some of them. The sample lists tens of thousands of clones; 70% to 90% were seen once. Here the sequenced sample was unsorted PBMCs, taken 0.6 years after starting antiretroviral therapy. These receptors came from a man aged 60 to 69 with HIV.

This chain uses TRBV7-8 with TRBJ1-2, with 7 bases matching TRBD1. Germline V gene data show CDR1 as SGHVS and CDR2 as FQNEAQ. The CDR3 totals 14 residues. V was clipped by 5 bases and J by 0 bases; unmatched bases: 3. The CDR3 nucleotides read TGTGCCAGCAGCGGGACAGCGTCTAACTATGGCTACACCTTC. Its translation: CASSGTASNYGYTF.

The chain combines TRBV25-1 with TRBJ2-7, with no clear D. Looked up from germline, CDR1 is MGHDK and CDR2 is SYGVNS. The CDR3 contains 13 residues. V was clipped by 1 base and J by 5 bases, with 9 bases between them. The CDR3 region has the DNA TGTGCCAGCAGTGAATCTCTGTCGCACGAGCAGTACTTC. Translation gives CASSESLSHEQYF.

This chain connects TRBV11-2 to TRBJ2-1; D is undetermined. Germline CDR1 is SGHAT and CDR2 is FQNNGV. V dropped 1 base and J dropped 5 bases, with 9 bases sitting between them. CDR3 length: 14 amino acids. In DNA, the CDR3 is TGTGCCAGCAGCTTAGTTACTGGGAACAATGAGCAGTTCTTC. Residues: CASSLVTGNNEQFF.

V gene TRBV7-2 combines with J gene TRBJ2-5; D unresolved. Germline CDR1 is SGHTA and CDR2 is FQGNSA. The CDR3 is 14 amino acids. V lost 1 base and J 1 base, leaving 7 bases between the germline ends. CDR3 in amino acids: CASSLGNSQETQYF. CDR3 DNA: TGTGCCAGCAGCTTAGGGAACAGCCAAGAGACCCAGTACTTC.

The chain carries TRBV7-2 and TRBJ2-3; maybe TRBD2 (6 bases). The germline V and J ends were trimmed by 4 bases and 7 bases, with 12 bases remaining between them. Germline V lookup: CDR1 SGHTA, CDR2 FQGNSA. The CDR3 length is 13 residues. The CDR3 sequence is CASSSQAGYTQYF. The CDR3 DNA reads TGTGCCAGCAGCTCCCAGGCGGGGTATACGCAGTATTTT.

This rearrangement joins TRBV5-5 to TRBJ2-3, with 10 bases identical to TRBD2. Trimming cost V 0 bases and J 3 bases; bases outside gene matches: 7. The V gene's germline CDR1 is SGHKS and CDR2 YYEKEE (reference sequence). The CDR3 length is 17 residues. CDR3 coding DNA: TGTGCCAGCAGCTTGGAGGTAGCGGGAGGAGGGACAGATACGCAGTATTTT. This gives the protein CASSLEVAGGGTDTQYF.

This clone was picked up one time. The chain joins TRBV9 to TRBJ2-1, with D perhaps TRBD2 (5 bases). From germline, CDR1 is SGDLS and CDR2 YYNGEE. Trimming removed 4 bases from V and 5 bases from J, with 13 bases in between. This CDR3 has 14 residues. The CDR3 DNA follows: TGTGCCAGCAGCATCGACCGGGGAGACAATGAGCAGTTCTTC. It encodes CASSIDRGDNEQFF.

The rearrangement uses TRBV7-9 and TRBJ2-3; D is unclear. CDR1 is SEHNR and CDR2 is FQNEAQ in the germline V gene (reference sequence). V lost 3 bases, J lost 3 bases, and 10 bases lay in between. CDR3 length: 14 residues. The CDR3 protein is CASSFHSSTDTQYF. In nucleotides, the CDR3 is TGTGCCAGCAGCTTTCACTCGTCGACAGATACGCAGTATTTT.

The rearrangement joins TRBV6-5 to TRBJ2-5, with D unresolved. The CDR3 extends over 14 amino acids. V lost 6 bases to trimming and J lost 0 bases, with 11 bases between them. Germline loops: CDR1 MNHEY, CDR2 SVGAGI. The CDR3 bases are TGTGCCAGCAGCCTCGACCGGGACCAAGAGACCCAGTACTTC. Residues: CASSLDRDQETQYF.

The J gene is TRBJ1-2, the V gene TRBV10-3; 9 bases map to TRBD1. CDR1 is ENHRY and CDR2 is SYGVKD in the germline V gene. The CDR3 is 14 residues long. Trimming cost V 6 bases and J 6 bases; bases outside gene matches: 8. The CDR3: CAIRGYRDRDGYTF. CDR3 bases: TGTGCCATCAGGGGATACCGGGACAGGGATGGCTACACCTTC.

Written as DNA, the CDR3 is TGTGCCAGCAGTAAGTGGAACCGGGGGGGCCGCGCAGATACGCAGTATTTT. Amino acid sequence: CASSKWNRGGRADTQYF. The chain joins TRBV27 to TRBJ2-3, with 8 bases lining up with TRBD2. The ends lost 5 bases at V and 4 bases at J; junction bases unmatched: 14. The CDR3 is 17 amino acids. Germline CDR1 reads MNHEY; CDR2 reads SMNVEV (reference sequence).

The chain couples TRBV7-3 to TRBJ1-4, with D hard to call. This CDR3 spans 13 amino acids. V shed 0 bases and J shed 7 bases, with 6 bases lying between them. CDR1 is SGHTA and CDR2 is FQGTGA in the germline V gene. This CDR3 is CASSLTWGEKLFF. CDR3 sequence (DNA): TGTGCCAGCAGCTTAACTTGGGGTGAAAAACTGTTTTTT.

V gene TRBV9 combines with J gene TRBJ2-3; unclear D gene. V lost 3 bases to trimming and J lost 2 bases, with 7 bases between them. This CDR3 comprises 13 residues. Germline V gene sequence: CDR1 SGDLS, CDR2 YYNGEE. The CDR3 loop is CASSAPSTDTQYF. The CDR3 bases are TGTGCCAGCAGCGCTCCATCCACAGATACGCAGTATTTT.

DNA of the CDR3: TGTGCCAGCAGTTATTCTTACAGGGAAGCTACTTCACCCCTCCACTTT. Translating it yields CASSYSYREATSPLHF. The chain recombines TRBV6-6 with TRBJ1-6, with D possibly matching TRBD1 (6 bases). V was shortened by 3 bases and J by 9 bases, with 18 bases between the two germline ends. CDR3 length: 16 amino acids. Germline-derived CDR1 and CDR2 are MNHNY and SVGAGI (reference sequence).

J is TRBJ1-5 and V is TRBV5-6; 9 nucleotides align to TRBD1. There are 15 residues in the CDR3. Unmatched junction bases numbered 7, after V lost 4 bases and J lost 5 bases. Germline CDR1 and CDR2: SGHDT and YYEEEE. CDR3 DNA sequence: TGTGCCAGCAGCGCCGACAGGGGGAGGTATCAGCCCCAGCATTTT. It yields the protein CASSADRGRYQPQHF.